This T cell receptor (beta chain) was identified during a study of blood T cell repertoires in COVID-19. Method: immunoSEQ multiplex PCR; TCRdb's copy keeps in-frame clones and lacks some. The sample shows 190,000 or so clones, around 84% of them seen only once. Participants spanned ages about 18 to 90 years and resided in 20 to 30 US areas. Two negative PCRs, clearance, or symptom resolution characterized the recovered Cohort 3 donors. Germline CDR1 and CDR2: LGHNT and FRNRAP. Germline trimming cut 2 bases from V and 8 bases from J; bases unmatched to any gene: 13. This CDR3 contains 17 residues. The sequence was obtained from a man aged 35 to 55 who had recovered from COVID-19. The V and J genes are TRBV12-5 and TRBJ2-1; TRBD1 matches 9 bases. The sample was PBMCs or T cells enriched from blood (not recorded which). The DNA for the CDR3 is TGTGCTAGTGGTTTGACCCCGAAGACAGGGGGAGTCGATGAGCAGTTCTTC. Translating gives CASGLTPKTGGVDEQFF.